This T cell receptor (beta chain) came from a study of OX40 agonist ivuxolimab in advanced cancers. About the full investigation: Ivuxolimab was a fully human IgG2 agonistic monoclonal antibody targeting the costimulatory receptor OX40 (CD134). Prior anti-PD-1, anti-PD-L1 or anti-CTLA-4 therapy was permitted, and checkpoint inhibitors had been received by 40% to 50% of dose-escalation patients. Peripheral TCRbeta sequencing was intended to test whether TCR sequence diversity was altered and clonal T-cell expansion was caused by ivuxolimab. Of the 50 or so patients in dose escalation, around 19 had hepatocellular carcinoma, roughly 15 had melanoma, 9 had renal cell carcinoma and 9 had head and neck cancer. Intravenous ivuxolimab was administered to patients every 2 weeks at six dose levels: 0.01, 0.1, 0.3, 1.5, 3 and 10 mg/kg. The paper reports the monotherapy dose-escalation portion (N of about 50 patients) of the phase I ivuxolimab trial. Partial responses were achieved by three dose-escalation patients, of whom one had hepatocellular carcinoma and two had cutaneous melanoma. In the dose-escalation cohort, 70% to 85% of patients were male, and the mean age was around 65 years with a range of 23 to 79.

For sequencing of the TCRbeta CDR3 region, genomic DNA was extracted from the sorted cells. The immunoSEQ Assay was used to sequence the TCRbeta CDR3 regions. In its TCRdb copy, this immuneACCESS table keeps in-frame sequences only and misses some clones. Where compared with another copy, unresolved V genes explain less than half of these, and the others have no known cause. Across this sample there are about 20,000 clones, with more than 65% seen only once. Jointly, the top ten make up 16% of the sample. The CDR3 sequence holds 14 residues, the cysteine and phenylalanine included. Only the CDR3 portion is preserved as DNA: 42 bases, with reading frame beginning at the first base. According to the germline V gene, CDR1 reads MDHEN and CDR2 reads SYDVKM. V loses 6 bases of germline sequence and J loses 2 bases, and the interval between the two ends is 10 bases. Patients with a history of autoimmune disease or receiving systemic immunosuppression were excluded from the trial. Peripheral blood for TCR sequencing was drawn from every dose cohort at baseline, at cycle 4 day 1 and at cycle 7 day 1. The samples were drawn from a first-in-human, open-label, multicenter phase I dose-escalation trial of ivuxolimab. The trial enrolled adults with locally advanced or metastatic head and neck squamous cell, hepatocellular, melanoma or renal cell carcinoma. Before TCR sequencing, CD4+ T cells and CD8+ T cells were sorted from peripheral blood as separate populations.

Study-level results and caveats: After ivuxolimab, more expanded clones were found on average in CD8+ T cells than in CD4+ T cells. Low levels of normalized T-cell clonal expansion were also seen in some nonresponding patients. At doses of 0.1 to 3.0 mg/kg, clonal expansion of both CD4+ and CD8+ blood T cells was observed from baseline to week 6. In the 0.1-3.0 mg/kg groups, partial responders were among the patients with the lowest normalized peripheral clonal expansion, particularly in CD8+ T cells. The antigen specificity of the clonally expanded peripheral T cells was not determined.

On this clone itself: There is no known antigen for this receptor. No base qualities exist here, and no much larger clone lies one base off it. The same CDR3 also results from other DNA sequences found in this sample.

The V and J segments used are TRBV28 and TRBJ1-4, with no reliable assignment of the D segment. This material consisted of CD4+ or CD8+ T cells sorted from blood, taken in a trial of the OX40 agonist ivuxolimab. The sequence came from an adult with an advanced solid tumor such as melanoma, head and neck, liver or kidney cancer. The CDR3 sequence is CASSPRGTNEKLFF. The sequence in DNA is TGTGCCAGCAGCCCGAGAGGGACTAATGAAAAACTGTTTTTT.